Each of the 17 T cell receptor beta chains below was sequenced from the same sample in a study of long-term antiretroviral therapy in people with HIV. The libraries were made with immunoSEQ v3.0 at survey level. Only in-frame clones appear in the TCRdb table, and some are missing; sequencing was by immunoSEQ multiplex PCR. The data contain 45,000 to 50,000 clones, around 84% of them singletons. Specimen: unsorted PBMCs, collected 0.8 years after starting antiretroviral therapy. The receptor set was obtained from a woman under 30 with HIV.

This clone was recorded only once. The CDR3 nucleotides read TGTGCCAGCTCACCACGGGCTTTAAGTACGGGGGAAAAACTGTTTTTT. As protein: CASSPRALSTGEKLFF. V usage is TRBV18 and J usage is TRBJ1-4; D unresolved. The CDR3 has 16 residues. The germline CDR1 and CDR2 sequences are KGHSH and LQKENI. V gave up 1 base and J gave up 8 bases, with 17 bases separating them.

This chain uses TRBV29-1 with TRBJ2-2; 9 bases are shared with TRBD1. From germline, CDR1 is SQVTM and CDR2 ANQGSEA. The CDR3 consists of 16 residues. The junction had 10 bases not matched to a gene; V was cut back by 3 bases and J by 5 bases. The CDR3 reads CSVDGEQGARTGELFF. The CDR3, as DNA: TGCAGCGTTGATGGAGAACAGGGGGCGCGTACCGGGGAGCTGTTTTTT.

This clone occurred once. The chain couples TRBV5-8 to TRBJ1-2, with D tentatively TRBD1 (6 bases). Per germline, CDR1 SGHTS and CDR2 YDEGEE. The CDR3 is 16 residues long. V was pared by 2 bases and J by 4 bases, with 18 bases between. The CDR3 bases are TGTGCCAGCAGCTTACGTACAGGGACTAGAAGCTATGGCTACACCTTC. Translating it yields CASSLRTGTRSYGYTF.

This clone was counted a single time. The CDR3 bases are TGCAGTGCTAGGGCAGACCATGAGCAGTTCTTC. Translation: CSARADHEQFF. The chain joins TRBV20-1 to TRBJ2-1; no reliable D call. The germline V and J ends were trimmed by 3 bases and 8 bases, with 8 bases remaining between them. Germline CDR1 DFQATT, CDR2 SNEGSKA (reference sequence). The CDR3 is made up of 11 amino acids.

The V and J genes are TRBV7-3 and TRBJ1-2, with D possibly being TRBD1 (5 bases). The germline CDR1 and CDR2 sequences are SGHTA and FQGTGA. There are 14 residues in the CDR3. V was clipped by 5 bases and J by 6 bases, with 16 bases between them. The CDR3 bases are TGTGCCAGCAGCGTTCAGGGTAGGATGGATGGCTACACCTTC. This translates into CASSVQGRMDGYTF.

The chain combines TRBV6-5 with TRBJ1-1, with TRBD1 identical over 7 bases. The CDR3 is made up of 14 amino acids. Per germline, CDR1 MNHEY and CDR2 SVGAGI. With V trimmed by 2 bases and J by 3 bases, 3 bases remained unmatched. The CDR3 sequence is CASSYGTDYTEAFF. The CDR3 DNA reads as TGTGCCAGCAGTTACGGGACAGATTACACTGAAGCTTTCTTT.

As to this clone: At one boundary the junction diverges from the germline segment, which might be a read error. V is TRBV5-4 and J is TRBJ2-7; D is ambiguous. From germline, CDR1 is SGHNT and CDR2 YYREEE (reference sequence). The CDR3 contains 13 residues. The CDR3 sequence is CASSQGNGVKQYF. CDR3 DNA: TGCGCCAGCAGCCAAGGAAATGGAGTGAAACAGTACTTC. The whole variable domain, remainder taken from reference TRBV5-4 and TRBJ2-7, is ETGVTQSPTHLIKTRGQQVTLRCSSQSGHNTVSWYQQALGQGPQFIFQYYREEENGRGNFPPRFSGLQFPNYSSELNVNALELDDSALYLCASSQGNGVKQYFGPGTRLTVT.

This chain joins TRBV29-1 and TRBJ2-7; D is possibly TRBD2 (7 bases). The CDR3 runs 16 residues. CDR1 and CDR2 (germline): SQVTM, ANQGSEA. Deletions cut 1 base from V and 0 bases from J, with 16 bases between. The DNA of the CDR3 is TGCAGCGTTGAAGTGGGGGCTAGCGGTAGCTCCTACGAGCAGTACTTC. Its protein is CSVEVGASGSSYEQYF.

The chain couples TRBV11-2 to TRBJ1-2, with 8 bases lining up with TRBD1. In germline, CDR1 is SGHAT, CDR2 FQNNGV. The V segment lost 5 bases and the J segment 4 bases; nucleotides outside the gene matches: 6. The CDR3 extends over 14 amino acids. CDR3 nucleotide sequence: TGTGCCAGCAGCAGGACAGGGACCCCCTATGGCTACACCTTC. It translates to CASSRTGTPYGYTF.

This clone appeared a few times. The rearrangement links TRBV5-4 to TRBJ1-2; D is possibly TRBD1 (6 bases). The germline V gene encodes CDR1 SGHNT and CDR2 YYREEE (reference sequence). The CDR3 spans 14 residues. The V end lost 4 bases, the J end lost 2 bases, and 12 bases lay between the germline ends. The CDR3 region has the DNA TGTGCCAGCAGCGGGTTGCAGGGGAACTATGGCTACACCTTC. Translated: CASSGLQGNYGYTF.

V usage is TRBV10-3 and J usage is TRBJ2-3, with TRBD2 identical over 7 bases. Losses at the gene ends were 2 bases for V and 3 bases for J; bases not matched to a gene: 14. Per germline, CDR1 ENHRY and CDR2 SYGVKD. CDR3 length: 18 amino acids. The CDR3 protein is CAISETQVAGGRTDTQYF. CDR3 nucleotides: TGTGCCATCAGTGAGACCCAAGTAGCGGGCGGACGGACAGATACGCAGTATTTT.

In its sample, this clone was seen once. The chain employs TRBV9 and TRBJ2-1; perhaps TRBD2 as D (6 bases). V shed 1 base and J shed 9 bases, with 14 bases lying between them. This CDR3 is 14 amino acids long. Germline V gene data show CDR1 as SGDLS and CDR2 as YYNGEE. DNA of the CDR3: TGTGCCAGCAGCGTAATAGGAGGAGGGACTGAGCAGTTCTTC. Translating it yields CASSVIGGGTEQFF.

This chain connects TRBV5-1 to TRBJ2-7, with D perhaps being TRBD1 or TRBD2 (5 bases each). CDR1 and CDR2 from the germline V gene are SGHRS and YFSETQ. The CDR3 runs 18 residues. Trimming shortened V by 2 bases and J by 3 bases, and 24 bases separated the two germline ends. CDR3 nucleotides: TGCGCCAGCAGCTTCCGGGGACCTTCACCTCAAATATTCTACGAGCAGTACTTC. It is translated as CASSFRGPSPQIFYEQYF.

This clone came up a few times. The gene calls are TRBV4-2 and TRBJ2-2, with D perhaps matching TRBD2 (5 bases). CDR1 and CDR2 (germline): LGHNA, YNFKEQ. The CDR3 runs to 16 residues. With 3 bases removed from V and 2 bases from J, the gap between germline ends came to 13 bases. The CDR3 bases are TGTGCCAGCAGCCATGAACAGCTAGCCAACACCGGGGAGCTGTTTTTT. Its translation is CASSHEQLANTGELFF.

The chain has TRBV27 and TRBJ2-3, with 9 bases lining up with TRBD2. The ends lost 3 bases at V and 1 base at J; junction bases unmatched: 2. This CDR3 is 15 amino acids long. The V gene's germline CDR1 is MNHEY and CDR2 SMNVEV (reference sequence). The CDR3 DNA reads as TGTGCCAGCAGTTTCGCTAGCGGGGGCACAGATACGCAGTATTTT. Its protein product is CASSFASGGTDTQYF.

This rearrangement joins TRBV7-2 to TRBJ2-3, with TRBD2 matching over 11 bases. The CDR3 contains 17 residues. Per germline, CDR1 SGHTA and CDR2 FQGNSA. V was clipped by 4 bases and J by 3 bases; unmatched bases: 9. In DNA, the CDR3 is TGTGCCAGCAGCTCCCCCGATAGCGGGAGGGGAACAGATACGCAGTATTTT. This sequence encodes CASSSPDSGRGTDTQYF.

The gene calls are TRBV7-2 and TRBJ2-5; possible D gene TRBD2, 5 bases. V was cut by 3 bases and J by 4 bases, with 6 bases left in between. The germline CDR1 and CDR2 sequences are SGHTA and FQGNSA. The CDR3 is 12 residues long. CDR3 DNA sequence: TGTGCCAGCAGCTTCGGAGGAGAGACCCAGTACTTC. Translation gives CASSFGGETQYF.